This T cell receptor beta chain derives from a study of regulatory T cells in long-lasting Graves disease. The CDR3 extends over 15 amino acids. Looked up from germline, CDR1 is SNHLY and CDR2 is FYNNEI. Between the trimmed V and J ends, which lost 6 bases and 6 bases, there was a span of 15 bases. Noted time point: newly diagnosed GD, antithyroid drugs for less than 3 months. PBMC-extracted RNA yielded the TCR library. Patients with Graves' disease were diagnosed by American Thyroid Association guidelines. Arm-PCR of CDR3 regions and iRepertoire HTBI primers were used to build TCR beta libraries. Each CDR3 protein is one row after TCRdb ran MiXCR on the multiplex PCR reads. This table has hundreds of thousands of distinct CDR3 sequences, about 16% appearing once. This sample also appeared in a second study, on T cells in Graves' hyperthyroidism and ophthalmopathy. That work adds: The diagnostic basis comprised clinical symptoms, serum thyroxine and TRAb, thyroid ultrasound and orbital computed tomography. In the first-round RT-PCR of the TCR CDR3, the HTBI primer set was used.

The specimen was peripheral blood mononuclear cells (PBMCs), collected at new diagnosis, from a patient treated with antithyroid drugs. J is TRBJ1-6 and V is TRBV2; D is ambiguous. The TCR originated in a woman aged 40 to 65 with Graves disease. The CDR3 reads CASRGLGSINSPLHF. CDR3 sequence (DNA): TGTGCCAGCAGAGGGTTAGGGAGTATTAATTCACCCCTCCACTTT.